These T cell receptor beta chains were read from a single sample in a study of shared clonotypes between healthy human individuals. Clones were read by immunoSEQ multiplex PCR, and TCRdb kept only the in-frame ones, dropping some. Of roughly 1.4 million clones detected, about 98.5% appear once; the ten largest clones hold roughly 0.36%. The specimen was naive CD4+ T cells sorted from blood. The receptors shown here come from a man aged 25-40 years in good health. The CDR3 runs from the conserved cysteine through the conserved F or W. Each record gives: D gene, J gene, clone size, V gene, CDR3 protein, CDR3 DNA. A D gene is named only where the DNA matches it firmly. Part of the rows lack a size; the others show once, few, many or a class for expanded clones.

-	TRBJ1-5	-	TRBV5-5	CASSPRTVSNQPQHF	TGTGCCAGCAGCCCTCGGACAGTTAGCAATCAGCCCCAGCATTTT
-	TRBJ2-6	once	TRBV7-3	CASSLQATFSGANVLTF	TGTGCCAGCAGCTTACAAGCGACCTTCTCTGGGGCCAACGTCCTGACTTTC
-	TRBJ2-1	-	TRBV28	CASSGKTQLPAYNEQFF	TGTGCCAGCAGTGGAAAGACTCAACTACCCGCCTACAATGAGCAGTTCTTC
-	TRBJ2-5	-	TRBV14	CASSQWEIGTQKETQYF	TGTGCCAGCAGCCAATGGGAAATCGGGACTCAGAAAGAGACCCAGTACTTC
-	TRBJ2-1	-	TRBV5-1	CASSLGSLSNEQFF	TGCGCCAGCAGCTTGGGATCACTATCCAATGAGCAGTTCTTC
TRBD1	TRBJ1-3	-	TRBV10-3	CAISESLTGANSGNTIYF	TGTGCCATCAGTGAGTCCCTGACAGGGGCCAACTCTGGAAACACCATATATTTT
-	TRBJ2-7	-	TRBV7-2	CASSSLRASYEQYF	TGTGCCAGCAGCTCACTACGGGCCTCCTACGAGCAGTACTTC
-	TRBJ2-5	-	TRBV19	CASPRSKRETQYF	TGTGCCAGTCCTCGAAGCAAAAGAGAGACCCAGTACTTC
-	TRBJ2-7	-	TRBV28	CASHLGQGRTSAYEQYF	TGTGCCAGCCACCTTGGGCAGGGAAGGACGAGCGCCTACGAGCAGTACTTC
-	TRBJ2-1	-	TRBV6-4	CASSLGAGYNEQFF	TGTGCCAGCAGTCTGGGGGCCGGCTACAATGAGCAGTTCTTC
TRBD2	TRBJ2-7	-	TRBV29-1	CSVTPRSGTPYEQYF	TGCAGCGTCACACCGCGTAGCGGGACACCCTACGAGCAGTACTTC
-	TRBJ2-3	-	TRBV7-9	CASSLVTGTWNTDTQYF	TGTGCCAGCAGCTTAGTTACGGGAACTTGGAACACAGATACGCAGTATTTT
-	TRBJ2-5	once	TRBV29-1	CRDYGSGKETQYF	TGCAGAGATTATGGCAGTGGGAAAGAGACCCAGTACTTC
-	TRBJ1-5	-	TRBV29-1	CSAGGGPGSNQPQHF	TGCAGCGCCGGGGGGGGCCCTGGGAGCAATCAGCCCCAGCATTTT
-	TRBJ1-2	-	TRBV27	CASRREVGYGYTF	TGTGCCAGCAGAAGGGAGGTCGGCTATGGCTACACCTTC
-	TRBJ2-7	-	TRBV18	CASSPWEGATYEQYF	TGTGCCAGCTCACCATGGGAGGGGGCAACCTACGAGCAGTACTTC